The T cell receptor (beta chain) under discussion was sequenced for a study of PD-1 blockade in classical Hodgkin lymphoma. Points from the study as a whole: The study found complete responders had baseline diversity similar to newly diagnosed patients.

The trim removed 3 bases at V and 3 bases at J, leaving 5 bases unmatched. CDR1 MNHEY and CDR2 SMNVEV come from the germline V gene (reference sequence). The CDR3 is 15 residues long. As for time point: cycle 4 day 1 (C4D1), after six to seven weeks of nivolumab. With no exception, relapse followed autologous stem cell transplantation in all patients, and brentuximab vedotin exposure varied. Using immunoSEQ multiplex PCR, the repertoire was profiled, and TCRdb retains in-frame clones only, with some absent. The sample includes 100,000 or so clones, around 93% of them seen just once. As for this clone: Its antigen remains unknown.

This specimen was peripheral blood mononuclear cells (PBMCs), taken before the fourth cycle of nivolumab. This chain uses TRBV27 with TRBJ2-7; 10 bases are a match to TRBD1. The clonotype was recovered from a human donor with classical Hodgkin lymphoma. CDR3 in amino acids: CASSFQGQGNYEQYF. DNA of the CDR3: TGTGCCAGCAGTTTTCAGGGACAGGGGAACTACGAGCAGTACTTC.